The 19 T cell receptor beta chains reported below all come from one sample, sequenced in a study of T-cell memory formation after mild COVID-19. A single record per CDR3 protein comes from TCRdb applying MiXCR to the 5' RACE reads. This sample has about 310,000 distinct CDR3 sequences, with roughly a fifth found just once. Sequenced: PBMCs or a T cell subset sorted from them (not recorded which). These receptors were obtained from a man between 18 and 29 years old who had mild COVID-19 (a few samples of this study predate the infection). Cell type and time point are not known.

The rearrangement links TRBV18 to TRBJ1-5, with D tentatively TRBD1 (6 bases). The V gene's germline CDR1 is KGHSH and CDR2 LQKENI. Trimming removed 5 bases from V and 5 bases from J, with 13 bases in between. CDR3 length: 14 amino acids. In DNA, the CDR3 is TGTGCCAGCTCATCCACAGGGAGCGATCAGCCCCAGCATTTT. This codes for CASSSTGSDQPQHF.

This clonotype has more than one count but fewer than ten. The rearrangement uses TRBV5-1 and TRBJ2-3; TRBD1 is a possible D gene (6 bases). CDR3 length: 14 residues. Trimming cost V 4 bases and J 2 bases, with 11 bases left between them. CDR1 and CDR2 from the germline V gene are SGHRS and YFSETQ. The CDR3 region is CASSLQGNTDTQYF. The CDR3 DNA reads TGCGCCAGCAGCCTGCAGGGGAACACAGATACGCAGTATTTT.

V usage is TRBV20-1 and J usage is TRBJ1-1, with 10 bases that match TRBD1. V dropped 5 bases and J dropped 7; count of bases not matched to a gene: 7. CDR3 length: 13 amino acids. CDR1 and CDR2 from the germline V gene are DFQATT and SNEGSKA (reference sequence). CDR3 sequence reads: CSADGTGDFEAFF. The CDR3 coding sequence is TGCAGTGCTGACGGGACAGGGGATTTTGAAGCTTTCTTT.

The CDR3 here is CASASTGLQYV. The CDR3 DNA reads TGTGCCAGCGCCTCGACAGGGCTGCAGTACGTC. The chain employs TRBV2 and TRBJ2-7; TRBD1 matches at 7 bases. The CDR3 is made up of 11 amino acids. The germline gives CDR1 SNHLY, CDR2 FYNNEI. The junction had 7 bases not matched to a gene; V was cut back by 8 bases and J by 9 bases.

The chain combines TRBV28 with TRBJ1-3; the D is unclear. CDR3 size: 15 residues. V shed 6 bases and J shed 4 bases, with 16 bases lying between them. Germline V gene sequence: CDR1 MDHEN, CDR2 SYDVKM. The CDR3 region has the DNA TGTGCCAGCAGCCCTACCAACAGTTTCGGAAACACCATATATTTT. As protein: CASSPTNSFGNTIYF.

Only a few counts were recorded for this clonotype. The V gene is TRBV5-1, the J gene TRBJ2-1, with D possibly matching TRBD1 (6 bases). The V and J ends lost 4 bases and 6 bases respectively, with 11 bases between them. CDR3 size: 13 residues. CDR1 is SGHRS and CDR2 is YFSETQ in the germline V gene. The CDR3 DNA follows: TGCGCCAGCAGCACCACAGGGAGCAATGAGCAGTTCTTC. This sequence encodes CASSTTGSNEQFF. Together with reference TRBV5-1 and TRBJ2-1, the CDR3 gives the full variable domain: KAGVTQTPRYLIKTRGQQVTLSCSPISGHRSVSWYQQTPGQGLQFLFEYFSETQRNKGNFPGRFSGRQFSNSRSEMNVSTLELGDSALYLCASSTTGSNEQFFGPGTRLTVL.

This clonotype was detected a few times. This chain connects TRBV3-1 to TRBJ2-7, with D possibly matching TRBD2 (6 bases). This CDR3 spans 14 amino acids. Deletions cut 4 bases from V and 2 bases from J, with 12 bases between. From germline, CDR1 is LGHDT and CDR2 YNNKEL (reference sequence). CDR3 protein: CASSPTPGAYEQYF. The CDR3 coding sequence is TGTGCCAGCAGCCCTACTCCGGGGGCCTACGAGCAGTACTTC.

The chain uses TRBV4-3 and TRBJ1-2; D gene unclear. CDR3 length equals 13 residues. Trimming stripped 0 bases from V and 8 bases from J, with 10 bases between. Germline lookup yields CDR1 LGHNA and CDR2 YSLEER. DNA of the CDR3: TGCGCCAGCAGCCAAGAGGAGGGTAGGGGCTACACCTTC. Translated: CASSQEEGRGYTF.

This clonotype was detected only a few times. The chain couples TRBV6-5 to TRBJ2-1; 8 positions agree with TRBD1. The germline CDR1 and CDR2 sequences are MNHEY and SVGAGI. The CDR3 extends over 13 amino acids. J was trimmed by 4 bases and V by 9 bases; bases with no gene match: 5. CDR3 protein: CASRQGRYNEQFF. The CDR3 DNA reads TGTGCCAGTAGACAGGGGAGGTACAATGAGCAGTTCTTC.

This clonotype was counted a few times. This chain uses TRBV7-9 with TRBJ1-2; no firm D call. Germline V gives CDR1 SEHNR, CDR2 FQNEAQ (reference sequence). V lost 0 bases and J 4 bases, leaving 15 bases between the germline ends. The CDR3 length is 16 residues. The CDR3: CASSLAAAGPFYGYTF. CDR3 in DNA: TGTGCCAGCAGCTTAGCGGCGGCAGGACCCTTCTATGGCTACACCTTC.

This clonotype was counted only a few times. The genes are TRBV3-1 and TRBJ2-1; 7 bases agree with TRBD2. V lost 0 bases and J lost 2; bases outside the gene matches: 4. The CDR3 has 16 amino acids. Looked up from germline, CDR1 is LGHDT and CDR2 is YNNKEL (reference sequence). CDR3 residues: CASSQDREGPYNEQFF. As DNA, the CDR3 is TGTGCCAGCAGCCAAGATAGGGAGGGCCCCTACAATGAGCAGTTCTTC.

This clonotype was observed a handful of times. V gene TRBV10-3 combines with J gene TRBJ2-7; TRBD1 aligns across 7 bases. Germline V CDR1 and CDR2: ENHRY, SYGVKD. The CDR3 extends over 12 amino acids. The V gene end was trimmed by 4 bases and the J gene end by 3 bases; junction bases not matched to a gene: 0. The CDR3 here is CAISGDSYEQYV. CDR3 in DNA: TGTGCCATCAGTGGGGACAGCTACGAGCAGTACGTC.

The chain links TRBV6-6 to TRBJ1-1, with D hard to call. The CDR3 runs 13 residues. Germline-derived CDR1 and CDR2 are MNHNY and SVGAGI (reference sequence). The V and J ends lost 6 bases and 7 bases respectively, with 15 bases between them. CDR3 DNA sequence: TGTGCCAGCAGCCCCATTTACCGGGGTGAAGCTTTCTTT. This encodes CASSPIYRGEAFF.

V usage is TRBV6-2 or TRBV6-3 and J usage is TRBJ2-1; 14 bases line up with TRBD2. This CDR3 has 17 residues. Germline V lookup: CDR1 MNHEY, CDR2 SVGEGT. J was trimmed by 4 bases and V by 1 base; bases with no gene match: 3. The DNA for the CDR3 is TGTGCCAGCAGTTACTGGGGACTAGCGGGGGCATACAATGAGCAGTTCTTC. Encoded protein: CASSYWGLAGAYNEQFF.

A few counts support this clonotype. The gene calls are TRBV28 and TRBJ1-2; 8 bases map to TRBD1. Germline V gene lookup returns CDR1 MDHEN and CDR2 SYDVKM. The CDR3 is 14 residues long. Trimming cost V 6 bases and J 2 bases; bases outside gene matches: 5. CDR3 sequence: CASRRAGGNYGYTF. The CDR3 nucleotides read TGTGCCAGCAGAAGGGCAGGGGGCAACTATGGCTACACCTTC.

This chain links TRBV9 with TRBJ2-2, with TRBD1 as a possible D gene (6 bases). The germline V gene has CDR1 SGDLS and CDR2 YYNGEE. The germline V and J ends were trimmed by 2 bases and 0 bases, with 8 bases remaining between them. The CDR3 length is 15 residues. The CDR3 is CASSVTGTNTGELFF. As DNA, the CDR3 is TGTGCCAGCAGCGTGACAGGAACGAACACCGGGGAGCTGTTTTTT.

The sample holds a few counts of this clonotype. This chain uses TRBV2 with TRBJ1-1; D gene uncertain. The CDR3 is 15 amino acids. With 4 bases removed from V and 1 base from J, the gap between germline ends came to 13 bases. Germline V gene data show CDR1 as SNHLY and CDR2 as FYNNEI. CDR3 protein: CASSVMAGWNTEAFF. The CDR3, as DNA: TGTGCCAGCAGTGTCATGGCAGGTTGGAACACTGAAGCTTTCTTT.

This clonotype occurred a few times. The chain has TRBV5-1 and TRBJ1-5; 10 positions agree with TRBD1. Germline CDR1 and CDR2: SGHRS and YFSETQ. After removal of 4 bases from V and 8 bases from J, the junction contained 9 bases not matched to a gene. CDR3 size: 15 residues. This chain's CDR3 is CASSTGQGEVEPQHF. The CDR3 nucleotides read TGCGCCAGCAGCACCGGACAGGGGGAAGTTGAGCCCCAGCATTTT.

The genes are TRBV5-1 and TRBJ2-2, with 7 positions matching TRBD1. With V trimmed by 4 bases and J by 6 bases, 6 bases remained unmatched. The CDR3 runs 14 residues. Germline CDR1 and CDR2: SGHRS and YFSETQ. The CDR3 region has the DNA TGCGCCAGCAGCATTGACAGGGTGGCCGGGGAGCTGTTTTTT. Its protein product is CASSIDRVAGELFF.